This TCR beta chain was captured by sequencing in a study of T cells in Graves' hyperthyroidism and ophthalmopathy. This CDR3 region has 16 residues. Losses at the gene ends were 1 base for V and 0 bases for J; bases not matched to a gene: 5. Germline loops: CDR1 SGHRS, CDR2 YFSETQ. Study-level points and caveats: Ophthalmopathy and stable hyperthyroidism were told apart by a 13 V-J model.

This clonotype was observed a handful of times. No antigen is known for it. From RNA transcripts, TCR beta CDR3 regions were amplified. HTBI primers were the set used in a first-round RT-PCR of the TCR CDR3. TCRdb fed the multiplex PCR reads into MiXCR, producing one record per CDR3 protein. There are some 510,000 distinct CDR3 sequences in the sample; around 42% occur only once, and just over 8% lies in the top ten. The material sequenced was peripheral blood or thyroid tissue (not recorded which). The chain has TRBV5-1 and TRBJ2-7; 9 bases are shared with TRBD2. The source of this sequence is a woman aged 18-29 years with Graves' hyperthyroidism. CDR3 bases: TGCGCCAGCAGCTTGTCTAGCGGGGAGAGCTCCTACGAGCAGTACTTC. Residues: CASSLSSGESSYEQYF.